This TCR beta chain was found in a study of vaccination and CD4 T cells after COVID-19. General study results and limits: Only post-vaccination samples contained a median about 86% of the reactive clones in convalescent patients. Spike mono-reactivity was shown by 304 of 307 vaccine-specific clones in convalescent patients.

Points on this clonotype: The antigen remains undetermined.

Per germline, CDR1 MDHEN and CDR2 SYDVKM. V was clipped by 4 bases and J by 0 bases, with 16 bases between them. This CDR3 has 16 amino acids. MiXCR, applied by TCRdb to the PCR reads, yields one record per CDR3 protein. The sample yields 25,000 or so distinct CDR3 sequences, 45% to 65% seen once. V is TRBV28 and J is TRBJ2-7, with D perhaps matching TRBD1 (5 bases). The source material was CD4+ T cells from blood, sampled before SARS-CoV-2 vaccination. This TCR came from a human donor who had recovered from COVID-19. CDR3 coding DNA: TGTGCCAGCAGTTCTCCCGCCCAGGGTATCTCCTACGAGCAGTACTTC. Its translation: CASSSPAQGISYEQYF.